Listed here is a single TCR beta chain. Its binding antigen is unknown. No base quality information exists; no much larger clone differs at one position. Library preparation was by PCR. DNA from cultured CD4+ T cells underwent TCR sequencing with the Oncomine TCR Beta short-read assay at the Johns Hopkins FTIC core. The QIAamp micro DNA kit was used to extract genomic DNA from the cultured CD4+ T cells. Oncomine TCR Beta libraries from cultured CD4+ T cells were pooled with unique dual indexes and sequenced on an Illumina iSeq 100. The authors' pipeline ran thus. Non-productive sequences were removed, and CDR3s that did not start with C, did not end with F or W, or were shorter than 7 amino acids were discarded. Antigen-specific clonotypes were identified with the MANAFEST web application by comparing peptide-stimulated wells with reference and other culture wells. To be called positive, a clone needed an FDR below 0.05, an odds ratio above 5, and a productive frequency above 0.1% in at least two of three replicate wells. A clonotype was classed as cross-reactive if the clonotype showed significant expansion both in SARS-CoV-2 spike wells and in at least one common cold coronavirus spike condition. Levenshtein distances (stringdist) and unrooted phylogenetic trees (ape) in R version 3.6.1 were used to assess CDR3 homology. The raw public reads went through TCRdb reprocessing: fastp at Q25, MiXCR clone calling, in-frame beta chains kept. A single entry per CDR3 protein holds the most common genes and DNA from its merged rows. These V and J calls rely on TCRdb rather than the paper's analysis. In all, the sample holds approximately 22,000 distinct CDR3 sequences, and approximately 40% of those were seen once. The leading ten clones occupy roughly 9.6% of the sample.

This record belongs to a study of vaccination and CD4 T cells after COVID-19 (dated by TCRdb to between 2021 and 2022). About the investigation overall: Every convalescent patient had a positive nasal swab PCR test for SARS-CoV-2, with mild disease in several patients and severe disease in one. Post-vaccine blood samples were collected a median of about 11 weeks after the second vaccine dose, ranging from roughly 12 to 250 days. In under twelve COVID-19 convalescent patients and a handful of infection-naive healthy vaccine recipients, researchers compared the spike-specific CD4+ TCR repertoire from before mRNA vaccination with the repertoire from after. The convalescent cohort comprised six males and four females, including two Hispanic individuals, seven Caucasians, two Asians and one multiracial person. Each participant got two doses of either the Pfizer-BioNTech BNT162b2 vaccine (n=8) or the Moderna mRNA-1273 vaccine (n=2). In control cultures, a CEFX viral epitope pool was used as positive control, an HIV-1 Nef peptide pool was used as negative control, or no peptide was added. A few convalescent patients gave samples both early after vaccination (day 14) and late after vaccination (days 161 to 241). The cultures were stimulated with overlapping spike peptide pools from SARS-CoV-2 and from the common cold coronaviruses HCoV-NL63, HCoV-OC43 and HCoV-229E. Post-COVID blood samples were collected from convalescent patients a median of around 100 days after diagnosis, with a range of about 35 to 170 days.

Explained via the paper, the time point label denotes: late sampling 161 to 241 days after vaccination in three convalescent patients. What the treatment or condition label conveys for this sample: roughly ten-day PBMC culture with coronavirus spike peptide pools or control peptides (ViraFEST assay). The ViraFEST assay was used in the study, in which antigen-specific T cells were expanded with peptide pools and expanded clonotypes were subsequently identified by TCR sequencing. Positive SARS-CoV-2 PCR tests in the convalescent patients dated from March to December 2020, before Alpha, Beta and Delta variants emerged in the United States. Each well held millions of PBMCs cultured in IMDM containing roughly 5.5% human AB serum and roughly 9.7 IU/ml IL-2, with 7.5 to 10 ug/ml peptide pools added. Half of the culture medium was replaced with fresh IL-2-containing medium on days 3 and 7. After 10 days of culture, CD4+ T cells were isolated by negative selection with the EasySep CD4+ T cell isolation kit. Ficoll-Paque Plus gradient centrifugation was used to isolate PBMCs from whole blood, and the isolated PBMCs were then either used fresh or cryopreserved at -140C. Each culture condition was generally run in triplicate wells.

Study-wide findings and limitations: Although the median number of SARS-CoV-2-reactive clonotypes went up from roughly 23 after infection to some 40 after vaccination, the increase was not significant. Relatively few convalescent patients were included in the study, and early timepoints after natural infection were not analyzed. Of the vaccine-specific clones found in convalescent patients, nearly all (304 of 307) were mono-reactive for SARS-CoV-2 spike instead of being cross-reactive with common cold coronaviruses. In convalescent patients, a median approximately 90% of post-vaccine SARS-CoV-2-reactive clones were detected only after vaccination, suggesting vaccine-specific priming.

From its cysteine to its phenylalanine, the CDR3 spans 15 amino acids. The DNA shown is the 45-base CDR3, in frame from base 1. V gives up 0 bases and J gives up 4 bases, and the segment between their germline ends measures 12 bases. The germline V gene gives CDR1 as SGHTA and CDR2 as FQGNSA. The chain is assembled from TRBV7-2 and TRBJ1-2, with an unclear D gene assignment. The material was CD4+ T cells from blood, cultured in vitro, obtained about 7 months after SARS-CoV-2 vaccination. The sequence came from a human donor who had recovered from COVID-19. The CDR3 amino acid sequence is: CASSLAGGLFYGYTF. The bases are TGTGCCAGCAGCTTAGCAGGTGGGCTGTTCTATGGCTACACCTTC.